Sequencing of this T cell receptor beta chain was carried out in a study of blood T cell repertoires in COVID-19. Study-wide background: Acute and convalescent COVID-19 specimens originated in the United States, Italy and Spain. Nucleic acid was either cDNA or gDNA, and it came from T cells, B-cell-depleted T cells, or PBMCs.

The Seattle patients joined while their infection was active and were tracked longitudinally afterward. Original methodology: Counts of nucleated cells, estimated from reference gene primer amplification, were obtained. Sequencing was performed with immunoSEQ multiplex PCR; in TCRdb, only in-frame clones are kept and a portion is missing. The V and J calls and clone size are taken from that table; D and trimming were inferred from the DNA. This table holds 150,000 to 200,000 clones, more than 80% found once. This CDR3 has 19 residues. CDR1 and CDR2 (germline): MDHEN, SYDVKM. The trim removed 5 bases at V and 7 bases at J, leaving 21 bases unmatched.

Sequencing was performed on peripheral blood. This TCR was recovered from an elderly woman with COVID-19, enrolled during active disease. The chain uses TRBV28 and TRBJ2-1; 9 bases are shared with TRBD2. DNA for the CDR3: TGTGCCAGCAGTGGGTATAGCGGGAGAGGGGCCCCACATAATAATGAGCAGTTCTTC. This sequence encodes CASSGYSGRGAPHNNEQFF. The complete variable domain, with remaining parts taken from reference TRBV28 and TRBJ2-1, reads DVKVTQSSRYLVKRTGEKVFLECVQDMDHENMFWYRQDPGLGLRLIYFSYDVKMKEKGDIPEGYSVSREKKERFSLILESASTNQTSMYLCASSGYSGRGAPHNNEQFFGPGTRLTVL.